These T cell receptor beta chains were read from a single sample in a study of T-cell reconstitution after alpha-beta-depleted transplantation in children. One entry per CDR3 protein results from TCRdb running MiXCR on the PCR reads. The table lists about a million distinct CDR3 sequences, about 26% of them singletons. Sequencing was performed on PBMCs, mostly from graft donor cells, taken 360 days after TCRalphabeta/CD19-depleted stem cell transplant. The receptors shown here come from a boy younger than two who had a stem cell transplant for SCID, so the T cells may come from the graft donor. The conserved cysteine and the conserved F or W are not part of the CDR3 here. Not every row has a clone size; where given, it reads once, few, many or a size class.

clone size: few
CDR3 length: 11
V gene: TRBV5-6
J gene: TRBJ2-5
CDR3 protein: ASREGYQETQY

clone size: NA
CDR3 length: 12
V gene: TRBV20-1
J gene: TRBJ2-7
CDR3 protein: SAPTGGRSYEQY

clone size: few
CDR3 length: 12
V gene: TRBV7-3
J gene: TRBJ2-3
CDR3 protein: ASSLGTSVDTQY

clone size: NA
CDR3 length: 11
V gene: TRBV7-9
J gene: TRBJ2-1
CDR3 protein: AQTRSFYNEQF

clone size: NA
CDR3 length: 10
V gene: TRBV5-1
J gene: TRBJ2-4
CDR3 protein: ASRDRGNIQY

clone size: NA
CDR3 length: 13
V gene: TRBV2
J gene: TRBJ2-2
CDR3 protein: ASSEGAANTGELF

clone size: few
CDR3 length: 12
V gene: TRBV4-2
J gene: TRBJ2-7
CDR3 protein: ASSQGARSYEQY

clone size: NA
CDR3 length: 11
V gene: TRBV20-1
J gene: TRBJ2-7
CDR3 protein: SASGRNSYEQY

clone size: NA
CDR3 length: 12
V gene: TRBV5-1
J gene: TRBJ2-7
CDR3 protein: ASSLGRWGDEQY

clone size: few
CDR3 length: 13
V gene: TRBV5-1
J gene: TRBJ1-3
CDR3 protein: ASSLGQSTGNTIY

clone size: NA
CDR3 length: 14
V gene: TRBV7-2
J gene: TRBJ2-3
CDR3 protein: ASSLMFGVNTDTQY

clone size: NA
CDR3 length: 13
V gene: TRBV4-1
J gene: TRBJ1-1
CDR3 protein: ASSQEWGGNTEAF

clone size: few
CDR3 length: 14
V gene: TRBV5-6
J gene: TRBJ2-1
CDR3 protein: ASSAGTGTSYNEQF

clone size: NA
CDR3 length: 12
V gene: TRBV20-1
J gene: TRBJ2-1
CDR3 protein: SANRDHLDNEQF

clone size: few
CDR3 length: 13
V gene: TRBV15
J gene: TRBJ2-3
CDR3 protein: ATSSSLTSVDTQY

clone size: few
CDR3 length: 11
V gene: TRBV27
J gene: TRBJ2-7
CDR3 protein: ASSLSVLNEQY

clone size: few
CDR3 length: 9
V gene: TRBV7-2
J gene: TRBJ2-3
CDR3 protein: ASSLKGAQY

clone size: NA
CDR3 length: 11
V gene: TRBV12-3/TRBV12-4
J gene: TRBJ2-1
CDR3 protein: ASSRGGNNEQF

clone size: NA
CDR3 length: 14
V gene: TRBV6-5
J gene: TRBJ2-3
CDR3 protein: ASSYAGGNRADTQY

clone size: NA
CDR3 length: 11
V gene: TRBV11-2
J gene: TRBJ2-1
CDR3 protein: ASSLAVAPEQF

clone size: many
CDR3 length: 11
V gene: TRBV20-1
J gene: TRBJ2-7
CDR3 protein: SAPGTASYEQY

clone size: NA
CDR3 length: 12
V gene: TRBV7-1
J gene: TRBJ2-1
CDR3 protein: ASSSVDRGRQQF

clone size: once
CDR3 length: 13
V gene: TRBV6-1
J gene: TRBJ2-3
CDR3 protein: ASRVDAYSTDTQY

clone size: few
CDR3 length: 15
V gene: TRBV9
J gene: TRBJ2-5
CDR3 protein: ASSVGDPPGLMETQY

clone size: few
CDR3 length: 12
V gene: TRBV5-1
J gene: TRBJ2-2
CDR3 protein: ASSLIATTGELF

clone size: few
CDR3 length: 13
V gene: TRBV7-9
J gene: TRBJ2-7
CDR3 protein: ASSSRGRGTYEQY

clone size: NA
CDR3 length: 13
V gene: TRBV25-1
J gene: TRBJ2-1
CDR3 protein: ASSELGKGYNEQF

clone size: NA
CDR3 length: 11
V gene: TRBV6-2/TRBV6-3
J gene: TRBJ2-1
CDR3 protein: ASSYQEYNEQF

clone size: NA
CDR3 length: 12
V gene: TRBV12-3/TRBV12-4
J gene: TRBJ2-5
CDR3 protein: ASSLMQPWGDQY

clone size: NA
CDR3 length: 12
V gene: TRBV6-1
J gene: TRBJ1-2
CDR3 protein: ASSPQGVPWGYT

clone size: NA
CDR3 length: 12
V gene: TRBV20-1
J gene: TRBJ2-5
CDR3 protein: SARSHRAGETQY

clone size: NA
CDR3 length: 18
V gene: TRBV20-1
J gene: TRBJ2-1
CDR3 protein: SARSASGAKSLTGANEQF

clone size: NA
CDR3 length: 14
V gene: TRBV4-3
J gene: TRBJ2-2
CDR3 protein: ASSQNGGPGAGELF

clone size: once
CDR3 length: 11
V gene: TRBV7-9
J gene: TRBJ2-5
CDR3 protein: ATSHGAQETQY

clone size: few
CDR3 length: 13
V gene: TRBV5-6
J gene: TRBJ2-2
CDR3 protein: ASTETGSHPGELF

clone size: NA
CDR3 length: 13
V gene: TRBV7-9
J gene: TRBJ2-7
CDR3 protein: ASSLVAGQGHEQY

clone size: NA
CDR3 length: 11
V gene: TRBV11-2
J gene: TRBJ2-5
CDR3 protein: ASSLDGVHTQY

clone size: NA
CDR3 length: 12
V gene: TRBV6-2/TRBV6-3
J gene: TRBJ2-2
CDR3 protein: APRDSANTGELF

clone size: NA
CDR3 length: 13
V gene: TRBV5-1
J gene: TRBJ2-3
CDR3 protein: ASHRHTPSTDTQY

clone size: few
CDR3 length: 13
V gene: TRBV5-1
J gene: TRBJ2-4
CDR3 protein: ASSLGRRAKNIQY

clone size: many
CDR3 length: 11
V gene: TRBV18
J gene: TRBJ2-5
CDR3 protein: ASSPRGKETQY

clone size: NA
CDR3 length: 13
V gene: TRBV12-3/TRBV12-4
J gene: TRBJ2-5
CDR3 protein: ASSFWTGYQETQY

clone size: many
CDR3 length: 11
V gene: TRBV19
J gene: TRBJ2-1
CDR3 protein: ASSLSGGLEQF

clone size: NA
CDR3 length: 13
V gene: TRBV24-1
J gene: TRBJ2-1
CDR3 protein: ATSGEEVPYNEQF

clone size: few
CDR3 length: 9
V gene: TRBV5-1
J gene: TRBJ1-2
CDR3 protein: ASSLDTDYT

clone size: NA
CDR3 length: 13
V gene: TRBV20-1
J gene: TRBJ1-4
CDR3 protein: SASPSQGAHEKLF

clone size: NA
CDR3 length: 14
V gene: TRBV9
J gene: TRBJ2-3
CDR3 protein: ASSSRQGVSTDTQY

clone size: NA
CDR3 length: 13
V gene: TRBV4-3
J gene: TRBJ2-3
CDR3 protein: ASSTPGLVTDTQY

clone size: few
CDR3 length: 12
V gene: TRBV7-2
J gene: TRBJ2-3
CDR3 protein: ASSSAPGGDTQY

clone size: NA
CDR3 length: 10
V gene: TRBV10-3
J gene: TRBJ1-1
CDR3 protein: APGELNTEAF

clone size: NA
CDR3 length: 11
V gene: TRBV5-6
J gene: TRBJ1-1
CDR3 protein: ASSSTWTERAF

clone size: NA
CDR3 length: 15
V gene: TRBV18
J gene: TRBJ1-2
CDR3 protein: ASSPPAPGGNFGGYT

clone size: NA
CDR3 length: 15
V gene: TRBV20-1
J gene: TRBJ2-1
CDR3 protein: SASGLAGASSYNEQF